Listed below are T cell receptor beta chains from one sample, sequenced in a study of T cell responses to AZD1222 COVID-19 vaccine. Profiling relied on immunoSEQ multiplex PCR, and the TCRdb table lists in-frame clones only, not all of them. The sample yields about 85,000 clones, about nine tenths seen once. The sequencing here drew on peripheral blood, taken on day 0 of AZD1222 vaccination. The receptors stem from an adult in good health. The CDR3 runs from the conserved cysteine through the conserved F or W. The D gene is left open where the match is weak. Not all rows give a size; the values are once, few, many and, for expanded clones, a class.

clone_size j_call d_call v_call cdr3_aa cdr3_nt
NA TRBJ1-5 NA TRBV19 CASSISTGAGNQPQHF TGTGCCAGTAGTATCTCTACGGGGGCCGGCAATCAGCCCCAGCATTTT
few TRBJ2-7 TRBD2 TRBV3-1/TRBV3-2 CASSHTNSSGRFYEQYF TGTGCCAGCAGCCACACGAACTCTAGCGGGAGATTTTACGAGCAGTACTTC
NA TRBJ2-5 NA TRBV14 CASSHIKGLSQETQYF TGTGCCAGCAGCCACATTAAGGGACTTTCCCAAGAGACCCAGTACTTC
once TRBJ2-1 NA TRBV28 CASTLGEGSRQFF TGTGCCAGCACCCTCGGGGAAGGTTCGAGGCAGTTCTTC
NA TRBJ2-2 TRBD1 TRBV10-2 CASVDRVTGELFF TGCGCCAGCGTTGACAGGGTCACCGGGGAGCTGTTTTTT
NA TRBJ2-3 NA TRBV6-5 CASSPTKASQYF TGTGCCAGCAGCCCCACAAAGGCGTCGCAGTATTTT
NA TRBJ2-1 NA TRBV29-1 CSVELNLGNEQFF TGCAGCGTTGAACTCAACCTGGGGAATGAGCAGTTCTTC
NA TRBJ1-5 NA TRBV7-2 CASSLGQPQHF TGTGCCAGCAGCTTGGGTCAGCCCCAGCATTTT
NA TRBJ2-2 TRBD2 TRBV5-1 CARRGGLATGELFF TGCGCCCGCCGGGGGGGGCTCGCCACCGGGGAGCTGTTTTTT
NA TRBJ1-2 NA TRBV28 CASSLSLKDGYTF TGTGCCAGCAGTTTATCGCTAAAGGATGGCTACACCTTC
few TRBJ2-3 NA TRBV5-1 CASRQGPGTDTQYF TGCGCCAGCAGGCAGGGGCCCGGCACAGATACGCAGTATTTT
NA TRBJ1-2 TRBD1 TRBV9 CASSVGAGGSGYGYTF TGTGCCAGCAGCGTTGGGGCAGGGGGTTCTGGCTATGGCTACACCTTC
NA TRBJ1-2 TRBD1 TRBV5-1 CASSLSGGTAAYYGYTF TGCGCCAGCAGCTTGAGCGGCGGGACAGCCGCCTACTATGGCTACACCTTC
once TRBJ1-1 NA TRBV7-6 CASSRDSGEAFF TGTGCCAGCTCGAGGGATTCAGGTGAAGCTTTCTTT
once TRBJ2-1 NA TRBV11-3 CASSPRQGGNEQFF TGTGCCAGCAGCCCTCGGCAGGGTGGCAATGAGCAGTTCTTC
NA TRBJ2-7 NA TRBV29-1 CSVAVSTGQYF TGCAGCGTTGCTGTGAGTACGGGGCAGTACTTC
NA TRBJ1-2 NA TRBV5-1 CASSFRGDYGYTF TGCGCCAGCAGCTTTCGGGGAGACTATGGCTACACCTTC
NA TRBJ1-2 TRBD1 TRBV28 CASSSRPGQGRSRSYGYTF TGTGCCAGCAGTTCCCGACCCGGACAGGGTAGAAGTCGTAGCTATGGCTACACCTTC
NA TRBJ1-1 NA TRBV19 CASSWVNTEAFF TGTGCCAGTAGTTGGGTGAACACTGAAGCTTTCTTT
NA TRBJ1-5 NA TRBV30 CAWRGRVSNQPQHF TGTGCCTGGAGGGGACGCGTGAGCAATCAGCCCCAGCATTTT
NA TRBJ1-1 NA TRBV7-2 CASSLAGGNTEAFF TGTGCCAGCAGCTTAGCCGGGGGGAACACTGAAGCTTTCTTT
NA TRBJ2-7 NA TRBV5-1 CASSLALRGEQYF TGCGCCAGCAGCTTGGCCCTTAGAGGTGAGCAGTACTTC
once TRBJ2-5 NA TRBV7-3 CASSPGPNQETQYF TGTGCCAGCAGCCCTGGACCTAACCAAGAGACCCAGTACTTC
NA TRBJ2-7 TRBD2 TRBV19 CASTPRGAYEQYF TGTGCCAGTACTCCCCGGGGGGCCTACGAGCAGTACTTC
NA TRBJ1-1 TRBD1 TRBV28 CVTKGGDTEAFF TGTGTAACAAAAGGGGGCGACACTGAAGCTTTCTTT
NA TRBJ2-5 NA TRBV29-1 CSVVWGHAVETQYF TGCAGCGTTGTTTGGGGACATGCGGTGGAGACCCAGTACTTC
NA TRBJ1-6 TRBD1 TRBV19 CASSPRTGSGSPLHF TGTGCCAGTAGTCCGAGGACAGGGAGTGGTTCACCCCTCCACTTT
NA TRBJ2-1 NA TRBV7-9 CASSPEGPSSYNEQFF TGTGCCAGCTCCCCCGAGGGCCCTAGCTCCTACAATGAGCAGTTCTTC
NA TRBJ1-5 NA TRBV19 CASSSRERNQPQHF TGTGCCAGTAGTTCCAGGGAGAGAAATCAGCCCCAGCATTTT
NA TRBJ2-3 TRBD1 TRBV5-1 CASRWTGSTDTQYF TGCGCCAGCAGGTGGACAGGGTCCACAGATACGCAGTATTTT
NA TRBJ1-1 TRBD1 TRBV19 CASSMRPGQGTTEAFF TGTGCCAGTAGTATGAGACCGGGACAGGGGACCACTGAAGCTTTCTTT
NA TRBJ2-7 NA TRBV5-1 CASSLAGSSEQYF TGCGCCAGCAGCTTGGCCGGTAGCTCCGAGCAGTACTTC
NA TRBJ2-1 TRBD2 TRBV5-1 CASSFHSGDRGNEQFF TGCGCCAGCAGCTTTCATAGCGGGGACCGAGGGAATGAGCAGTTCTTC
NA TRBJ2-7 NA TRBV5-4 CASSLAGANEQYF TGTGCCAGCAGCTTGGCGGGGGCCAACGAGCAGTACTTC
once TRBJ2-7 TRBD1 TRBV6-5 CASSYSGTGDYEQYF TGTGCCAGCAGTTACTCCGGGACAGGGGACTACGAGCAGTACTTC
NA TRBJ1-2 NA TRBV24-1 CATSSEDGVEGYTF TGTGCCACCAGCTCGGAAGACGGGGTTGAGGGCTACACCTTC
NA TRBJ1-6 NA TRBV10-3 CAISSREENSPLHF TGTGCCATCAGTAGCCGGGAGGAAAATTCACCCCTCCACTTT
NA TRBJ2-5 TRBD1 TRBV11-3 CASSPGGQSSETQYF TGTGCCAGCAGCCCTGGGGGACAGTCCTCGGAGACCCAGTACTTC
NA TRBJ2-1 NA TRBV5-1 CASSLLGGAYNEQFF TGCGCCAGCAGCCTCTTGGGGGGGGCATACAATGAGCAGTTCTTC
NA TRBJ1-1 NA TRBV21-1 CASSPAGTPTEAFF TGTGCCAGCAGCCCGGCGGGAACACCCACTGAAGCTTTCTTT
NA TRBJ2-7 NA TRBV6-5 CASSYGGRAYEQYF TGTGCCAGCAGTTATGGGGGGCGGGCCTACGAGCAGTACTTC
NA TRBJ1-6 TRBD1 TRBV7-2 CASRSQARTGALHF TGTGCCAGCAGATCACAAGCGCGGACAGGGGCCCTCCACTTT
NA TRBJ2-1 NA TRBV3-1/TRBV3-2 CASSQGNEQFF TGTGCCAGCAGCCAAGGGAATGAGCAGTTCTTC